This passage covers 27 T cell receptor beta chains from one sample sequenced in a study of T cell responses to AZD1222 COVID-19 vaccine. Profiled with immunoSEQ multiplex PCR; TCRdb holds only in-frame clones, not every one. Of some 190,000 clones in the sample, 90% to 95% were seen once. The sequencing here drew on peripheral blood, taken 28 days after the second AZD1222 dose. The source of these receptors is an adult who received the AZD1222 COVID-19 vaccine.

The chain links TRBV29-1 to TRBJ1-2, with D perhaps TRBD1 (6 bases). The CDR3 covers 16 residues. V gave up 3 bases and J gave up 7 bases, with 24 bases separating them. The V gene's germline CDR1 is SQVTM and CDR2 ANQGSEA. CDR3: CSVETGAGGNYGGYTF. The CDR3 nucleotides read TGCAGCGTTGAGACGGGGGCAGGTGGTAACTACGGTGGCTACACCTTC.

In its sample, this clone was seen once. The rearrangement links TRBV4-3 to TRBJ1-2, with D possibly matching TRBD1 (6 bases). The germline V gene has CDR1 LGHNA and CDR2 YSLEER. The CDR3 has 20 amino acids. V was trimmed by 0 bases and J by 4 bases, leaving 27 bases between them. The CDR3 DNA reads as TGCGCCAGCAGCCAAGATCGCGTAGGAAGCCTCCGGGACACGGTCTATGGCTACACCTTC. Its translation: CASSQDRVGSLRDTVYGYTF.

This chain joins TRBV19 and TRBJ1-1; D is uncertain. V dropped 5 bases and J dropped 5 bases, with 12 bases sitting between them. The germline V gene has CDR1 LNHDA and CDR2 SQIVND (reference sequence). The CDR3 is 13 amino acids. CDR3 loop: CASSPTRYTEAFF. The CDR3, as DNA: TGTGCCAGTAGTCCAACAAGATATACTGAAGCTTTCTTT.

The J gene is TRBJ2-1, the V gene TRBV19; 13 nucleotides line up with TRBD2. Germline assignment: CDR1 LNHDA and CDR2 SQIVND (reference sequence). The trim removed 9 bases at V and 5 bases at J, leaving 4 bases unmatched. The CDR3 runs 14 residues. CDR3 DNA: TGTGCCAGCCGACTAGCGGGAGGCCACAATGAGCAGTTCTTC. This encodes CASRLAGGHNEQFF. The full variable domain, completed using reference TRBV19 and TRBJ2-1, is DGGITQSPKYLFRKEGQNVTLSCEQNLNHDAMYWYRQDPGQGLRLIYYSQIVNDFQKGDIAEGYSVSREKKESFPLTVTSAQKNPTAFYLCASRLAGGHNEQFFGPGTRLTVL.

The gene calls are TRBV18 and TRBJ1-1, with 9 bases aligning to TRBD1. The V gene end was trimmed by 2 bases and the J gene end by 11 bases; junction bases not matched to a gene: 15. CDR3 size: 16 residues. Germline values: CDR1 KGHSH, CDR2 LQKENI. The CDR3 sequence: CASSPWDRAENSGAFF. CDR3 sequence (DNA): TGTGCCAGCTCACCATGGGACAGGGCAGAAAACTCCGGGGCTTTCTTT.

The CDR3 bases are TGTGCCAGCAGTTACGCACAGGGGGGTCAGCCCCAGCATTTT. As protein: CASSYAQGGQPQHF. The gene calls are TRBV6-2 or TRBV6-3 and TRBJ1-5, with 8 positions matching TRBD1. Germline V gives CDR1 MNHEY, CDR2 SVGEGT. CDR3 length equals 14 residues. Trimming cost V 2 bases and J 6 bases; bases outside gene matches: 3.

The chain combines TRBV6-6 with TRBJ1-5, with D unclear. The germline V gene encodes CDR1 MNHNY and CDR2 SVGAGI (reference sequence). The ends were cut back, 4 bases at V and 4 bases at J, with 17 bases in the middle. This CDR3 comprises 16 residues. CDR3 sequence: CASSSTSDGRNQPQHF. The DNA for the CDR3 is TGTGCCAGCAGTTCTACCTCCGACGGGCGGAATCAGCCCCAGCATTTT.

This clone appeared a single time. The V call is TRBV5-1, the J call TRBJ1-1, with 7 bases identical to TRBD1. The ends lost 4 bases at V and 1 base at J; junction bases unmatched: 7. CDR1 SGHRS and CDR2 YFSETQ come from the germline V gene. This CDR3 region has 15 residues. CDR3 residues: CASSLQGERNTEAFF. CDR3 DNA sequence: TGCGCCAGCAGCCTGCAGGGGGAGAGGAACACTGAAGCTTTCTTT.

The chain combines TRBV6-5 with TRBJ2-3, with D possibly being TRBD2 (5 bases). Per germline, CDR1 MNHEY and CDR2 SVGAGI. The CDR3 totals 16 residues. Trimming left V 4 bases short and J 2 bases short, with 16 bases between. DNA of the CDR3: TGTGCCAGCAGTTCCCGTGTTAGCGCGTACACAGATACGCAGTATTTT. It encodes CASSSRVSAYTDTQYF.

The chain is built from TRBV4-1 and TRBJ1-2, with D perhaps TRBD1 (5 bases). The V and J ends lost 1 base and 5 bases respectively, with 8 bases between them. CDR1 is MGHRA and CDR2 is YSYEKL in the germline V gene. The CDR3 consists of 13 residues. This chain's CDR3 is CASSQVGGYGYTF. Here the CDR3 DNA reads TGCGCCAGCAGCCAAGTCGGGGGTTATGGCTACACCTTC.

The chain couples TRBV10-3 to TRBJ1-4; 7 bases are shared with TRBD1. V shed 8 bases and J 0 bases; nucleotides not matched to a gene: 6. Germline CDR1 and CDR2: ENHRY and SYGVKD. CDR3 length equals 15 residues. CDR3 protein: CAIEPRGATNEKLFF. In DNA, the CDR3 is TGTGCCATCGAGCCCAGGGGGGCAACTAATGAAAAACTGTTTTTT.

V and J are TRBV19 and TRBJ1-2; TRBD1 aligns across 7 bases. Germline loops: CDR1 LNHDA, CDR2 SQIVND (reference sequence). The CDR3 consists of 15 residues. V gave up 3 bases and J gave up 2 bases; unmatched junction bases: 6. In nucleotides, the CDR3 is TGTGCCAGTAGTATTGGCCCGGGACAGAACTATGGCTACACCTTC. Protein sequence: CASSIGPGQNYGYTF. Full variable domain (missing parts from reference TRBV19 and TRBJ1-2): DGGITQSPKYLFRKEGQNVTLSCEQNLNHDAMYWYRQDPGQGLRLIYYSQIVNDFQKGDIAEGYSVSREKKESFPLTVTSAQKNPTAFYLCASSIGPGQNYGYTFGSGTRLTVV.

The V and J genes are TRBV29-1 and TRBJ1-1; 9 bases are a match to TRBD1. The CDR3 sequence is 13 residues long. Germline values: CDR1 SQVTM, CDR2 ANQGSEA. V was clipped by 6 bases and J by 5 bases; unmatched bases: 7. The CDR3, as DNA: TGCAGCGTCGGGACAGGGTCGTTAACTGAAGCTTTCTTT. Amino acids: CSVGTGSLTEAFF. The full variable domain, completed using reference TRBV29-1 and TRBJ1-1, is SAVISQKPSRDICQRGTSLTIQCQVDSQVTMMFWYRQQPGQSLTLIATANQGSEATYESGFVIDKFPISRPNLTFSTLTVSNMSPEDSSIYLCSVGTGSLTEAFFGQGTRLTVV.

The chain has TRBV19 and TRBJ1-2, with TRBD1 as a possible D gene (6 bases). This CDR3 spans 14 amino acids. Looked up from germline, CDR1 is LNHDA and CDR2 is SQIVND (reference sequence). The germline V and J ends were trimmed by 3 bases and 8 bases, with 16 bases remaining between them. This chain's CDR3 is CASSMGAGASGYTF. The CDR3 DNA reads TGTGCCAGTAGTATGGGGGCAGGGGCGAGCGGCTACACCTTC.

The CDR3 DNA follows: TGTGCCAGCTCACCACAAACCTCCTCCTACGAGCAGTACTTC. This sequence encodes CASSPQTSSYEQYF. The gene calls are TRBV18 and TRBJ2-7; D is unclear. Germline V CDR1 and CDR2: KGHSH, LQKENI. The CDR3 covers 14 residues. V was pared by 1 base and J by 0 bases, with 7 bases between.

The chain is built from TRBV11-2 and TRBJ2-3; TRBD2 matches at 7 bases. After removal of 0 bases from V and 2 bases from J, the junction contained 5 bases not matched to a gene. Germline-derived CDR1 and CDR2 are SGHAT and FQNNGV. The CDR3 is made up of 16 amino acids. This CDR3 is CASSLEWLAVTDTQYF. CDR3 in DNA: TGTGCCAGCAGCTTAGAGTGGCTAGCGGTCACAGATACGCAGTATTTT.

This chain joins TRBV19 and TRBJ1-2; D gene uncertain. The germline V gene encodes CDR1 LNHDA and CDR2 SQIVND (reference sequence). This CDR3 contains 12 residues. V was trimmed by 4 bases and J by 1 base, leaving 4 bases between them. CDR3 in DNA: TGTGCCAGTAGTACGCTTAACTATGGCTACACCTTC. Protein: CASSTLNYGYTF. The variable domain in full, with the rest retrieved from reference TRBV19 and TRBJ1-2, is DGGITQSPKYLFRKEGQNVTLSCEQNLNHDAMYWYRQDPGQGLRLIYYSQIVNDFQKGDIAEGYSVSREKKESFPLTVTSAQKNPTAFYLCASSTLNYGYTFGSGTRLTVV.

The V gene is TRBV7-9, the J gene TRBJ2-2; perhaps D is TRBD1 or TRBD2 (5 bases each). Trimming pared 5 bases from V and 6 bases from J, leaving 16 bases between. CDR1 SEHNR and CDR2 FQNEAQ come from the germline V gene (reference sequence). CDR3 size: 15 residues. Here the CDR3 reads CASSRGDPSAGELFF. The CDR3 nucleotides are TGTGCCAGCAGCCGAGGGGACCCATCGGCCGGGGAGCTGTTTTTT.

Of note for this clone: The junction shows a germline mismatch at one end, possibly a read error. The chain links TRBV7-7 to TRBJ1-5; the match to TRBD1 covers 7 bases. CDR1 and CDR2 from the germline V gene are SSHAT and FNYEAQ (reference sequence). The CDR3 is made up of 22 amino acids. The CDR3 region has the DNA TGTGCTAGCAGCTTTTTGCCACCTACCCCTCTAGACAGGGTGGGCAGCAATCAGCCCCAGCATTTT. Its translation: CASSFLPPTPLDRVGSNQPQHF.

The V gene is TRBV5-1, the J gene TRBJ2-7; D unresolved. V dropped 2 bases and J dropped 6 bases, with 12 bases sitting between them. The CDR3 length is 13 residues. CDR1 and CDR2 (germline): SGHRS, YFSETQ. CDR3 loop: CASSFSPGLEQYF. CDR3 coding DNA: TGCGCCAGCAGCTTCTCCCCGGGTCTCGAGCAGTACTTC.

Turning to this clone: This same CDR3 is encoded by further DNA sequences in the sample. V gene TRBV6-5 combines with J gene TRBJ1-1; 7 positions agree with TRBD1. Germline CDR1 is MNHEY and CDR2 is SVGAGI. The trim removed 0 bases at V and 0 bases at J, leaving 1 base unmatched. CDR3 size: 15 residues. The CDR3 nucleotides read TGTGCCAGCAGTTACTCGACAGGGTTGAACACTGAAGCTTTCTTT. Translation gives CASSYSTGLNTEAFF.

This chain links TRBV2 with TRBJ2-1, with D perhaps matching TRBD1 or TRBD2 (5 bases each). Germline V gene sequence: CDR1 SNHLY, CDR2 FYNNEI. CDR3 length: 14 residues. Trimming took off 1 base at V and 8 bases at J, with 12 bases between the two ends. The CDR3 is CASSEGDGYDEQFF. The CDR3 nucleotides are TGTGCCAGCAGTGAAGGGGACGGATACGATGAGCAGTTCTTC.

This rearrangement joins TRBV5-6 to TRBJ1-2, with no clear D. Germline V gives CDR1 SGHDT, CDR2 YYEEEE. V was pared by 3 bases and J by 4 bases, with 13 bases between. The CDR3 loop spans 14 amino acids. Written as DNA, the CDR3 is TGTGCCAGCAGCTCCCAAGGATATCGCTATGGCTACACCTTC. This gives the protein CASSSQGYRYGYTF.

The J gene is TRBJ2-5, the V gene TRBV20-1; no clear D. This CDR3 has 11 residues. Germline CDR1 and CDR2: DFQATT and SNEGSKA (reference sequence). The germline V and J ends were trimmed by 4 bases and 11 bases, with 14 bases remaining between them. The CDR3 region has the DNA TGCAGTGCTACCCAATTGGTTCCTCAGTACTTC. It codes for CSATQLVPQYF.

In this sample, this clone turned up a few times. V is TRBV3-1 (or the pseudogene TRBV3-2) and J is TRBJ1-3, with D perhaps TRBD1 (5 bases). Trimming stripped 4 bases from V and 4 bases from J, with 29 bases between. Looked up from germline, CDR1 is LGHDT and CDR2 is YNNKEL (reference sequence). CDR3 length: 20 amino acids. CDR3 in amino acids: CASSRRLKVEGTRIGNTIYF. In DNA form, the CDR3 reads TGTGCCAGCAGCCGAAGGCTAAAGGTGGAGGGGACCCGCATCGGAAACACCATATATTTT.

In nucleotides, the CDR3 is TGTGCCAGCTCACCATTACAGGGAGGGTCTGAGCAGTTCTTC. Its protein product is CASSPLQGGSEQFF. The chain combines TRBV18 with TRBJ2-1, with D possibly matching TRBD2 (7 bases). V was pared by 2 bases and J by 9 bases, with 14 bases between. Germline CDR1 KGHSH, CDR2 LQKENI. The CDR3 loop spans 14 amino acids. Filled out from reference TRBV18 and TRBJ2-1, the complete variable domain reads NAGVMQNPRHLVRRRGQEARLRCSPMKGHSHVYWYRQLPEEGLKFMVYLQKENIIDESGMPKERFSAEFPKEGPSILRIQQVVRGDSAAYFCASSPLQGGSEQFFGPGTRLTVL.

The V call is TRBV6-5, the J call TRBJ1-1, with D possibly TRBD1 on 5 matching bases. The CDR3 is 14 amino acids. Between the trimmed V and J ends, which lost 2 bases and 2 bases, there was a span of 9 bases. Germline-derived CDR1 and CDR2 are MNHEY and SVGAGI. The CDR3 spells CASSYRQSNTEAFF. The DNA for the CDR3 is TGTGCCAGCAGTTACCGACAGAGTAACACTGAAGCTTTCTTT.